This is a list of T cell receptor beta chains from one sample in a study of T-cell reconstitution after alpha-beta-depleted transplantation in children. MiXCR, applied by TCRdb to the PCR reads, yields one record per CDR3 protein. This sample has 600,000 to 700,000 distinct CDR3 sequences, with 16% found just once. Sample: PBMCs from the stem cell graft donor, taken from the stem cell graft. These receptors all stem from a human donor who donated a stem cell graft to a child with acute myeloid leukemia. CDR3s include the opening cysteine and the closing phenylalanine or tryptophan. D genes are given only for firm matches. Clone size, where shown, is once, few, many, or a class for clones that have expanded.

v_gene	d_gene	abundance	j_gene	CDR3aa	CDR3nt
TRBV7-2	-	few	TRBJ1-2	CASSSRSRGYNYGYTF	TGTGCCAGCAGCTCCCGAAGCAGGGGATACAACTATGGCTACACCTTC
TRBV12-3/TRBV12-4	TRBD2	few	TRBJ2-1	CASSQRRTSGGHNEQFF	TGTGCCAGCAGCCAAAGGCGGACTAGCGGGGGTCACAATGAGCAGTTCTTC
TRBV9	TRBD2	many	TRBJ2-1	CASSVGLEAYNEQFF	TGTGCCAGCAGCGTGGGACTAGAAGCTTACAATGAGCAGTTCTTC
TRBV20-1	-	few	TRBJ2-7	CSARDSGGLGQGIYEQYF	TGCAGTGCTAGAGATTCTGGGGGCTTGGGGCAGGGGATCTACGAGCAGTACTTC
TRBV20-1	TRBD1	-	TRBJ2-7	CSARDTGTGVRNEQYF	TGCAGTGCTAGAGATACTGGGACAGGGGTAAGGAACGAGCAGTACTTC
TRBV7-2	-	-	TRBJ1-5	CASSLDLMGGQPQHF	TGTGCCAGCAGCTTAGACTTGATGGGAGGACAGCCCCAGCATTTT
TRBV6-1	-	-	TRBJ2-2	CASKLLNTGELFF	TGTGCCAGCAAACTACTGAACACCGGGGAGCTGTTTTTT
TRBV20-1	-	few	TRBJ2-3	CSASPRGRNTDTQYF	TGCAGTGCTAGTCCCCGGGGGAGGAACACAGATACGCAGTATTTT
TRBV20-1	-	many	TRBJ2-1	CSARENNEQFF	TGCAGTGCGAGAGAGAACAATGAGCAGTTCTTC
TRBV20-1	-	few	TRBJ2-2	CSAERTDTGELFF	TGCAGTGCAGAGCGTACGGACACCGGGGAGCTGTTTTTT
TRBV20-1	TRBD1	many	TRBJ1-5	CSAARQGGQPQHF	TGCAGTGCAGCTAGACAGGGCGGTCAGCCCCAGCATTTT
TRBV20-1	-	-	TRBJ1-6	CSARDSSYNSPLHF	TGCAGTGCTAGAGACAGCTCCTATAATTCACCCCTCCACTTT
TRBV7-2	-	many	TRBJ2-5	CASSLLAGRETQYF	TGTGCCAGCAGCCTATTGGCCGGACGAGAGACCCAGTACTTC
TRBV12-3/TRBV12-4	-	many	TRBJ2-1	CASSFHRGTYNNEQFF	TGTGCCAGCAGTTTCCATCGCGGGACCTATAACAATGAGCAGTTCTTC
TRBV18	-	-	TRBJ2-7	CASSPPEQPSYEQYF	TGTGCCAGCTCACCACCTGAACAGCCCTCATACGAGCAGTACTTC
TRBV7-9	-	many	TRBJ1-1	CASSLGRWNTEAFF	TGTGCCAGCAGCCTGGGACGGTGGAACACTGAAGCTTTCTTT
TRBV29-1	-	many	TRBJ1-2	CSAEGRGEDYGYTF	TGCAGCGCCGAAGGGCGGGGGGAGGACTATGGCTACACCTTC
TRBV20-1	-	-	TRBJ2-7	CSARDLGGPSYEQYF	TGCAGTGCTAGAGATTTGGGGGGGCCCTCCTACGAGCAGTACTTC
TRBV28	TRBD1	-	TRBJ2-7	CASSVDRVTTYEQYF	TGTGCCAGCAGTGTAGACAGGGTTACCACCTACGAGCAGTACTTC
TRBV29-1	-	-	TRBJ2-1	CSLLLGGRNEQFF	TGCAGCCTCCTCCTGGGGGGAAGAAATGAGCAGTTCTTC
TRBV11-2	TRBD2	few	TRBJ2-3	CASSPASGGLTDTQYF	TGTGCCAGCAGCCCAGCGAGCGGGGGGCTCACAGATACGCAGTATTTT
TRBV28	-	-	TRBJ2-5	CASSPPGVGGQETQYF	TGTGCCAGCAGTCCCCCGGGCGTGGGGGGCCAAGAGACCCAGTACTTC
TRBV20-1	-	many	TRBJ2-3	CSASPPGYSTDTQYF	TGCAGTGCTAGCCCTCCGGGTTATAGCACAGATACGCAGTATTTT
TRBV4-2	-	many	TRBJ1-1	CASSPRGAGNTEAFF	TGTGCCAGCAGCCCCCGGGGGGCAGGGAACACTGAAGCTTTCTTT
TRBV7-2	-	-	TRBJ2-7	CASSPRPGTASYEQYF	TGTGCCAGCAGCCCCCGACCGGGGACGGCGTCCTACGAGCAGTACTTC
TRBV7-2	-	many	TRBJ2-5	CASTFLWTDKETQYF	TGTGCCAGCACCTTCCTATGGACTGACAAAGAGACCCAGTACTTC
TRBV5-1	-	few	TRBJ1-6	CASSLWGGTSPLHF	TGCGCCAGCAGCTTGTGGGGGGGCACTTCACCCCTCCACTTT
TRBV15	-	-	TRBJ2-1	CATQHGSSYNEQFF	TGTGCCACACAGCACGGGAGCTCCTACAATGAGCAGTTCTTC
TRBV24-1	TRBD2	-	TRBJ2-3	CATSSGRNTDTQYF	TGTGCCACCTCGAGCGGGAGGAACACAGATACGCAGTATTTT
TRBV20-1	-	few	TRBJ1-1	CSARERRKNTEAFF	TGCAGTGCTAGGGAACGACGGAAGAACACTGAAGCTTTCTTT
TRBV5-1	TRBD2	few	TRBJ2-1	CASSLWSGLAGRPNEQFF	TGCGCCAGCAGCTTGTGGTCGGGTCTAGCGGGGAGACCAAATGAGCAGTTCTTC
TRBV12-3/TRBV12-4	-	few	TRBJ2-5	CASSPVGALGEETQYF	TGTGCCAGCAGTCCGGTGGGGGCCCTGGGGGAAGAGACCCAGTACTTC
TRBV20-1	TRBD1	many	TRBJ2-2	CSATTSTGATGELFF	TGCAGTGCCACAACTTCGACAGGGGCCACCGGGGAGCTGTTTTTT
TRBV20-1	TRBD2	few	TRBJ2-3	CSASASGGALGNTDTQYF	TGCAGTGCTAGCGCTAGCGGGGGGGCTTTGGGGAACACAGATACGCAGTATTTT
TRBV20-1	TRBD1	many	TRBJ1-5	CSATPGQGDQPQHF	TGCAGTGCTACACCGGGACAGGGAGATCAGCCCCAGCATTTT
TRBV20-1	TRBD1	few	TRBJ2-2	CSAVTGGSVNTGELFF	TGCAGTGCTGTGACAGGGGGATCGGTAAACACCGGGGAGCTGTTTTTT
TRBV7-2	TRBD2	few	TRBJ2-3	CASSAREGRTDTQYF	TGTGCCAGCAGCGCACGGGAGGGCCGCACAGATACGCAGTATTTT
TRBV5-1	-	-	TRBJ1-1	CASSERGNGNTEAFF	TGCGCCAGCAGCGAGAGGGGAAATGGGAACACTGAAGCTTTCTTT
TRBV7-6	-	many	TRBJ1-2	CASSLSGGGLYGYTF	TGTGCCAGCAGCTTGTCCGGGGGCGGGTTGTATGGCTACACCTTC
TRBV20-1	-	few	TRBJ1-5	CSARERATLPGEPQHF	TGCAGTGCTAGAGAGAGGGCAACACTGCCGGGGGAGCCCCAGCATTTT
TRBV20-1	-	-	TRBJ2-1	CSARDPRPGSYNEQFF	TGCAGTGCTAGAGATCCCAGACCCGGCTCCTACAATGAGCAGTTCTTC
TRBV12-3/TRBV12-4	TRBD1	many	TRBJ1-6	CASSLQGNSPLHF	TGTGCCAGCAGCTTACAGGGGAATTCACCCCTCCACTTT
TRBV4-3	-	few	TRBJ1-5	CASSQDHTGNQPQHF	TGCGCCAGCAGCCAAGATCACACGGGCAATCAGCCCCAGCATTTT
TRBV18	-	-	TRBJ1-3	CASSRSSTLSSGNTIYF	TGTGCCAGCTCACGTTCGAGCACCCTGAGCTCTGGAAACACCATATATTTT
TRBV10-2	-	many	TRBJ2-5	CASSDGGTQYF	TGCGCCAGCAGTGATGGTGGGACCCAGTACTTC
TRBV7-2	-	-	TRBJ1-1	CASSSPPAGEAFF	TGTGCCAGCAGCTCCCCCCCGGCAGGTGAAGCTTTCTTT
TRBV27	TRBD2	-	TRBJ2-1	CASSFRTSGGYNEQFF	TGTGCCAGCAGTTTTCGGACTAGCGGGGGTTACAATGAGCAGTTCTTC
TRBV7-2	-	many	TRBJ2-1	CASTPQVNSYNEQFF	TGTGCCAGCACCCCCCAAGTAAACTCCTACAATGAGCAGTTCTTC
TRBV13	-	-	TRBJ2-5	CASSGRDGQETQYF	TGTGCCAGCAGCGGCCGGGACGGACAAGAGACCCAGTACTTC